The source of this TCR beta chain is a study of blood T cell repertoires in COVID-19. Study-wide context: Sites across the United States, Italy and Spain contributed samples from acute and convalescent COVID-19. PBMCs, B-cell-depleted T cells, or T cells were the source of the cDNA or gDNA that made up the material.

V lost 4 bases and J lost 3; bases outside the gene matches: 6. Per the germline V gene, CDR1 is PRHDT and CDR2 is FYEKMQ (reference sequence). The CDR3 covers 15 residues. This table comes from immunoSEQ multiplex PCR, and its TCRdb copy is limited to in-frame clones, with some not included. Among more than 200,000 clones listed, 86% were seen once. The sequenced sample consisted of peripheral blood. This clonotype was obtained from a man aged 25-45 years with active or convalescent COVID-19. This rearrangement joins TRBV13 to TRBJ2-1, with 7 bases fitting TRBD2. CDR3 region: CASSSTGLNYNEQFF. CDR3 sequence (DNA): TGTGCCAGCAGCTCTACGGGACTAAACTACAATGAGCAGTTCTTC.